This TCR beta chain was captured by sequencing in a study of T cell changes during pregnancy in multiple sclerosis. The length of the CDR3 is 13 residues. Trimming removed 5 bases from V and 7 bases from J; junction bases left unmatched: 5. Germline CDR1 is MNHEY and CDR2 is SVGAGI. Sequencing used immunoSEQ multiplex PCR; TCRdb keeps in-frame clones, though not all of them. The data contain about 43,000 clones, approximately 91% of them singletons. This sequence joins TRBV6-5 and TRBJ1-5; 7 bases match TRBD1. The sequence was collected from a female donor with multiple sclerosis, enrolled in a pregnancy study. The material sequenced was PBMCs (not recorded whether the cells were cultured). The CDR3 bases are TGTGCCAGCAGTCGACAGGGAGGACAGCCCCAGCATTTT. As protein: CASSRQGGQPQHF.